Following are 9 T cell receptor beta chains from one sample sequenced in a study of OX40 agonist ivuxolimab in advanced cancers. Library prep was done by the immunoSEQ multiplex PCR assay. TCRdb's version of the immuneACCESS table is confined to in-frame rearrangements and falls short of the full clone set. An unresolved V gene accounts for under half of the shortfall where checked; the remainder is of unknown origin. For this sample the table gives some 57,000 clones, of which 92% were detected only once. Together, the top ten hold roughly 21% of the sample. The starting material was CD4+ or CD8+ T cells sorted from blood, obtained in a trial of the OX40 agonist ivuxolimab. These receptors originate from an adult with an advanced solid tumor such as melanoma, head and neck, liver or kidney cancer.

This clone is medium-sized in the sample. V is TRBV30 and J is TRBJ1-1; D is undetermined. V was shortened by 4 bases and J by 1 base, with 4 bases between the two germline ends. Germline lookup yields CDR1 GTSNPN and CDR2 SVGIG (reference sequence). The CDR3 covers 11 residues. The CDR3 DNA reads TGTGCCTGGATGTCGAACACTGAAGCTTTCTTT. Translating it yields CAWMSNTEAFF.

Details on this clone: The same CDR3 also results from other DNA sequences found in this sample. This chain joins TRBV20-1 and TRBJ1-2; D unclear. Germline V gives CDR1 DFQATT, CDR2 SNEGSKA (reference sequence). V was cut by 8 bases and J by 8 bases, with 9 bases left in between. CDR3 length: 9 residues. CDR3 sequence reads: CSPPGGYTF. The CDR3 DNA reads as TGCAGTCCCCCCGGGGGCTACACCTTC.

The chain uses TRBV15 and TRBJ1-2, with a tentative D call TRBD1 (6 bases). The CDR3 is 13 residues long. Trimming shortened V by 6 bases and J by 4 bases, and 12 bases separated the two germline ends. In germline, CDR1 is LNHNV, CDR2 YYDKDF (reference sequence). Written as DNA, the CDR3 is TGTGCCACCAGTACAGGACAGACCTATGGCTACACCTTC. This encodes CATSTGQTYGYTF.

The V and J genes are TRBV19 and TRBJ1-5; possibly TRBD1 for D (5 bases). The ends were cut back, 2 bases at V and 0 bases at J, with 14 bases in the middle. Germline loops: CDR1 LNHDA, CDR2 SQIVND (reference sequence). The CDR3 has 17 amino acids. CDR3 amino acids: CASSIQLTEISNQPQHF. The CDR3 DNA sequence: TGTGCCAGTAGTATACAGTTGACAGAGATTAGCAATCAGCCCCAGCATTTT.

The V and J genes are TRBV6-4 and TRBJ2-3; D gene ambiguous. In germline, CDR1 is MRHNA, CDR2 SNTAGT. The V end lost 0 bases, the J end lost 0 bases, and 7 bases lay between the germline ends. CDR3 length: 15 amino acids. The chain's CDR3 is CASSDSPESTDTQYF. CDR3 sequence (DNA): TGTGCCAGCAGTGACTCGCCCGAAAGCACAGATACGCAGTATTTT.

V usage is TRBV10-3 and J usage is TRBJ1-5; D gene uncertain. There are 13 residues in the CDR3. Per germline, CDR1 ENHRY and CDR2 SYGVKD. V lost 4 bases and J 3 bases, leaving 7 bases between the germline ends. DNA for the CDR3: TGTGCCATCAGTGGGGCTTTCAATCAGCCCCAGCATTTT. Amino acids: CAISGAFNQPQHF.

The V call is TRBV27, the J call TRBJ2-2; D is perhaps TRBD2 (6 bases). Germline CDR1 and CDR2: MNHEY and SMNVEV (reference sequence). The CDR3 has 16 residues. Trimming shortened V by 0 bases and J by 5 bases, and 13 bases separated the two germline ends. The CDR3 DNA reads as TGTGCCAGCAGTTTATCGTTGGGGGAGGTAACCGGGGAGCTGTTTTTT. It encodes CASSLSLGEVTGELFF.

The chain is built from TRBV5-4 and TRBJ1-6, with 10 bases identical to TRBD1. CDR1 SGHNT and CDR2 YYREEE come from the germline V gene (reference sequence). V lost 7 bases to trimming and J lost 8 bases; unmatched junction nucleotides: 6. This CDR3 is 14 amino acids long. CDR3 sequence (DNA): TGTGCCAGCGGTGGACAGGGGGAAGATTCACCCCTCCACTTT. It is translated as CASGGQGEDSPLHF.

The gene calls are TRBV19 and TRBJ2-1, with D maybe TRBD2 (6 bases). V was clipped by 3 bases and J by 0 bases, with 12 bases between them. The CDR3 consists of 16 residues. Germline V gene lookup returns CDR1 LNHDA and CDR2 SQIVND (reference sequence). In nucleotides, the CDR3 is TGTGCCAGTAGTATTGTAGCGGCTAGCTCCTACAATGAGCAGTTCTTC. This gives the protein CASSIVAASSYNEQFF.